This T cell receptor (beta chain) was captured by sequencing in a study of response to subunit inactivated influenza vaccine. Whole-study results and caveats: Each seasonal influenza vaccination, the authors suggested, recruits few new T cells.

Trimming left V 2 bases short and J 3 bases short, with 14 bases between. The CDR3 has 15 residues. This clonotype was detected only a few times. Its antigen is not known. Using its own MiXCR run on the RT-PCR reads, TCRdb lists one record per CDR3 protein. Here the sample spans 500,000 or so distinct CDR3 sequences, 9.5% to 12% being singletons. The material sequenced was PBMCs from blood, taken more than 35 days after vaccination. The clonotype was recovered from a man in his fifties or sixties who received an inactivated influenza vaccine. The genes are TRBV12-3 or TRBV12-4 and TRBJ2-7; weak D call: TRBD1 (5 bases). The CDR3 reads CASSLTPHRSYEQYF. CDR3 nucleotides: TGTGCCAGCAGTTTAACCCCCCACAGGAGCTACGAGCAGTACTTC.